This TCR beta chain was sequenced during a study of T cells in Graves' hyperthyroidism and ophthalmopathy. Study summary: Peripheral blood was acquired at first diagnosis, ahead of any therapy whatsoever. Overall study results and limits: Blood also showed most of the thyroid clonotypes that were expanded above 0.001.

Germline CDR1 ENHRY, CDR2 SYGVKD. The V segment lost 10 bases and the J segment 8 bases; nucleotides outside the gene matches: 17. This CDR3 comprises 16 residues. Patients showing uncontrolled infection, other autoimmune disease, pregnancy or lactation were ineligible. TCR beta CDR3 sequences were amplified from RNA transcripts. First-round RT-PCR of the TCR CDR3 relied on the HTBI primer set. TCRdb re-called the multiplex PCR reads through MiXCR, storing one row per CDR3 protein. This sample has over 700,000 distinct CDR3 sequences, with roughly a third found just once. This clonotype was detected only once. No antigen is known for it.

This TCR came from a woman in her 40s with Graves' hyperthyroidism. Sample: blood. The chain combines TRBV10-3 with TRBJ1-6, with 7 bases identical to TRBD1. This CDR3 is CASRNRTEGADSPLHF. CDR3 in DNA: TGTGCCAGCAGAAACCGCACCGAGGGGGCAGATTCACCCCTCCACTTT.